This T cell receptor (beta chain) appears in the sequencing data of a study of blood T cell repertoires in COVID-19. Across the study: The United States, Italy and Spain supplied acute and convalescent COVID-19 samples. From T cells, B-cell-depleted T cells, or PBMCs came the material, which was cDNA or gDNA.

Two negative PCRs, clearance, or symptom resolution had been documented for recovered Cohort 3 donors. The ends lost 1 base at V and 4 bases at J; junction bases unmatched: 1. This CDR3 contains 15 residues. Germline V gives CDR1 MGHRA, CDR2 YSYEKL. Assay used: immunoSEQ multiplex PCR; TCRdb lists only in-frame clones, some missing. Of about 200,000 clones listed, 85% were seen once; the top ten hold approximately 18%. The chain carries TRBV4-1 and TRBJ2-3, with TRBD2 matching 11 bases. Sequencing was performed on PBMCs or T cells enriched from blood (not recorded which). This receptor was identified in a man aged 35 to 55 who had recovered from COVID-19. CDR3 region: CASSQVSGRADTQYF. The CDR3, as DNA: TGCGCCAGCAGCCAAGTTAGCGGGAGGGCAGATACGCAGTATTTT.